The clone carrying this T cell receptor beta chain showed up just a few times. The antigen remains unidentified. Time point: persistent/refractory GD, antithyroid drugs over 5 years with positive TRAb. RNA from PBMCs was the source of the TCR library. Peripheral blood, 8.5 to 10 milliliters per patient, was collected in EDTA tubes. For TCR beta, libraries came from iRepertoire HTBI primers and Arm-PCR of CDR3 regions. In TCRdb, the multiplex PCR reads were re-called with MiXCR into one record per CDR3 protein. The table includes roughly 500,000 distinct CDR3 sequences, 20% to 25% detected once. The entry originates in a study of regulatory T cells in long-lasting Graves disease. Study-level findings and limits: New patients shared fewer public clonotypes (around 980) than persistent patients did (over 2,500). With persistent disease, TRBV28, TRBJ1-2 and TRBJ2-5 were the favored segments. Study of thyroid tissue was not done, with only peripheral blood studied.

Between the trimmed V and J ends, which lost 6 bases and 6 bases, there was a span of 15 bases. This CDR3 is built from 13 residues. Per the germline V gene, CDR1 is SNHLY and CDR2 is FYNNEI. The J gene is TRBJ2-7, the V gene TRBV2; D is possibly TRBD1 (6 bases). The source is a female donor with Graves disease. The material was peripheral blood mononuclear cells (PBMCs), obtained when the disease was refractory, from a patient treated with antithyroid drugs. Here the CDR3 reads CASRVTGFPEQYF. For the CDR3, the DNA is TGTGCCAGCAGAGTAACAGGGTTTCCCGAGCAGTACTTC. Complete variable domain (other parts from reference TRBV2 and TRBJ2-7): EPEVTQTPSHQVTQMGQEVILRCVPISNHLYFYWYRQILGQKVEFLVSFYNNEISEKSEIFDDQFSVERPDGSNFTLKIRSTKLEDSAMYFCASRVTGFPEQYFGPGTRLTVT.